This T cell receptor (beta chain) was recorded in a study of blood T cells in healthy people across ages (dated by TCRdb to the mid-2010s). Background on the whole study: In model experiments, roughly one uniquely barcoded TCR beta cDNA molecule per two T cells was captured by template switching. The study measured age-related changes in TCR beta repertoire diversity using deep sequencing normalized with unique cDNA molecular identifiers. Donors were grouped into four age groups: young (average 16 years), middle-aged (39), aged (around 60) and long-lived (around 80). Donors of different ages were randomly distributed across sequencing lanes to avoid experimental bias. Using the same blood draw, the study looked at two additional independent replicas of 1 million unique cDNA reads for two donors, one aged 18 to 30 and the other aged 80 or older. The research as a whole found: The percentage of naive T cells measured by flow cytometry correlated strongly with observed TCR beta diversity. As age increased, observed TCR beta diversity per million T cells dropped in a roughly linear way, and a significant reduction was already evident by age around 41. Estimates of total diversity based on one million sequenced T cells were regarded as lower bounds and as underestimates. Because the CMV infection status of the donors was unknown, age-related changes in expanded clonotypes may potentially have been confounded. Because profiling used bulk unsorted PBMCs, naive and antigen-experienced compartments could not be compared conclusively. Compared with the aged group, more naive CD4+ T cells, fewer expanded clones and increased TCR diversity were shown by the long-lived group, suggesting age selection.

Library preparation was by 5' RACE. This sample was sequenced with an Illumina HiSeq 2500. A second 7 to 11 cycle PCR used a sample-barcoded 5' primer and a J-beta primer mix. A template-switch 5' adaptor carrying 12 random nucleotides introduced a unique molecular identifier onto each TCR beta cDNA molecule. Each sample yielded at least 3 million CDR3-containing paired-end reads. The Mint cDNA synthesis kit, primed by a TRBC-specific oligonucleotide, was used to synthesize first-strand cDNA from all RNA. Following uracil-DNA glycosylase treatment, all cDNA underwent a first 18-cycle PCR with the universal primers M1SS and BC2_uni_R. In the paper's pipeline: Each sample was normalized by randomly selecting 1 million high-quality reads, each carrying a distinct molecular identifier. Instead of being binned into consensus sequences, reads with shared molecular identifiers were discarded. CDR3 identification, clonotype clustering and error correction used MiTCR with a Q25 quality threshold and the strictest error-elimination algorithm. Lower-bound total TCR beta diversity was estimated with a nonparametric unseen species model using Euler transformation. TCRdb ran its own pipeline on the public reads, namely fastp trimming at Q25 and MiXCR clone calling, and kept in-frame beta chains. Each entry is one CDR3 protein sequence, shown with its most common DNA and genes. TCRdb, not the original authors, processed these V and J calls. Counted in this sample were roughly 2 million distinct CDR3 sequences; about 50% of them appeared once. In total, the top ten clones hold less than 2.5% of the sample.

This clonotype was counted a few times. Its antigen specificity is not known. No base-level quality is on record; no much larger clone is a single base apart. The 39 donors, aged about 6 to 95 years, were systemically healthy Caucasian individuals from Russia. About 9.1 milliliters of peripheral blood were collected from each donor into EDTA-treated Vacutainer tubes. Ficoll-Paque density-gradient centrifugation was used to isolate PBMCs, with at least 6 million per sample. Total RNA, at least 5 micrograms per sample, was extracted from PBMCs with Trizol reagent. For every donor, flow cytometry on a PBMC aliquot measured the percentage of naive CD45RAhigh/CD27high T cells. Sequenced sample: blood. This TCR was sampled from a woman between 40 and 50 years old in good health.

The CDR3 reads CSTIAAGGGRNEQFF. The nucleotide sequence is TGCAGTACGATAGCTGCAGGGGGGGGGCGCAATGAGCAGTTCTTC. Recombination joined TRBV20-1 with TRBJ2-1; the D gene could be TRBD1 or TRBD2, each one agreeing over 7 bases. V sheds 8 bases and J sheds 6 bases, leaving 23 bases between their ends. The CDR3 has 15 amino acids, counting the end cysteine and phenylalanine. Only the CDR3 portion is preserved as DNA: 45 bases, with reading frame beginning at the first base. Per the germline V gene (reference sequence), DFQATT is the CDR1 and SNEGSKA is the CDR2.